Listed below are T cell receptor beta chains from one sample, sequenced in a study of blood T cell repertoires in COVID-19. Libraries were prepared by immunoSEQ multiplex PCR; TCRdb keeps only in-frame clonotypes and omits some of them. The table has about 220,000 clones, roughly 82% seen once. The specimen sequenced was peripheral blood. These receptors were collected from a man in his forties who had recovered from COVID-19. Both conserved end residues are part of each CDR3. Each record gives: V gene, D gene, clone size, J gene, CDR3 DNA, CDR3 protein. D genes are given only for firm matches. Some rows mark clone size as missing; the rest say once, few, many or name a class of expanded clone.

TRBV29-1,NA,few,TRBJ1-6,TGCAGCGCCCAGGCGGGAACCACCGATTCACCCCTCCACTTT,CSAQAGTTDSPLHF
TRBV6-2/TRBV6-3,NA,few,TRBJ2-3,TGTGCCAGCAGTTATCTGCGGCAGGGAGGATTCACAGATACGCAGTATTTT,CASSYLRQGGFTDTQYF
TRBV5-6,TRBD2,NA,TRBJ2-2,TGTGCCAGCAGCCCAGGACTAGCGGGAGGGCCGAACACCGGGGAGCTGTTTTTT,CASSPGLAGGPNTGELFF
TRBV12-5,NA,NA,TRBJ1-6,TGTGCTAGTAGCCAGGGGCCTTCACCCCTCCACTTT,CASSQGPSPLHF
TRBV2,TRBD2,NA,TRBJ2-5,TGTGCCAGCAACGGGAGGTTAGAGACCCAGTACTTC,CASNGRLETQYF
TRBV5-8,TRBD1,few,TRBJ1-2,TGTGCCAGCAGCAGCTACGGGACAGAGTACAGCTACACCTTC,CASSSYGTEYSYTF
TRBV7-2,TRBD2,NA,TRBJ2-1,TGTGCCAGCAGCCCCGGGACTAGCTCTGACAATGAGCAGTTCTTC,CASSPGTSSDNEQFF
TRBV12-3/TRBV12-4,NA,NA,TRBJ1-2,TGTGCCAGCAGTTCACGGGACATTCGCTACACCTTC,CASSSRDIRYTF
TRBV5-4,TRBD1,NA,TRBJ2-7,TGTGCCAGCAGCTTTCGGGACAGCTACGAGCAGTACTTC,CASSFRDSYEQYF
TRBV7-2,NA,NA,TRBJ2-7,TGTGCCAGCAGCTCCAGGGTAAACGAGCAGTACTTC,CASSSRVNEQYF
TRBV5-5,TRBD1,NA,TRBJ1-1,TGTGCCAGCAGCTTTTTAGACAGGGTGACTGAAGCTTTCTTT,CASSFLDRVTEAFF
TRBV7-2,TRBD1,NA,TRBJ2-5,TGTGCCAGCAGCATTCCCGGGACAGTACAAGAGACCCAGTACTTC,CASSIPGTVQETQYF